This T cell receptor (beta chain) appears in the sequencing data of a study of CD8+ T cells in alopecia areata. Study-level background: Treated patients were given oral tofacitinib, which was dosed at 5 to 10 mg twice daily. Study-wide results and limits: Relative to normal scalp, lesional scalp, especially alopecia totalis/universalis, showed higher clonality.

Deletions cut 0 bases from V and 4 bases from J, with 12 bases between. The CDR3 runs 15 residues. The germline gives CDR1 SGHRS, CDR2 YFSETQ. TCR sequencing used cDNA made by reverse transcription of extracted RNA. Repertoires were generated with immunoSEQ multiplex PCR, while TCRdb's copy carries only in-frame clones and drops some. The profile shows almost 250,000 clones, under 70% of them singletons. For this clone: Its antigen remains unidentified.

The chain links TRBV5-1 to TRBJ2-3, with a tentative D call TRBD1 (6 bases). The TCR was taken from a human donor with alopecia areata. The source was CD4+ T cells sorted from blood, collected at week 0. DNA for the CDR3: TGCGCCAGCAGCTTGGGACAGGTAGTCCCAGATACGCAGTATTTT. This gives the protein CASSLGQVVPDTQYF.